These T cell receptor beta chains were read from a single sample in a study of T cell responses to AZD1222 COVID-19 vaccine. Only in-frame clones appear in the TCRdb table, and some are missing; sequencing was by immunoSEQ multiplex PCR. The sample comprises over 45,000 clones, about nine tenths of which are singletons, and roughly 5.2% rests with the top ten. The sequencing used peripheral blood, collected 28 days after the second AZD1222 dose. The receptors were gathered from an adult who received the AZD1222 COVID-19 vaccine. The conserved cysteine and the conserved F or W are not part of the CDR3 here. The listing skips clone size in some rows; elsewhere it reads once, few, many or a size class.

clone size	J gene	V gene	CDR3 protein
few	TRBJ1-1	TRBV5-1	ASSTGQGVTNTEAF
NA	TRBJ2-7	TRBV29-1	SVEDRASGNGEQY
NA	TRBJ2-2	TRBV27	ASSRLAGGLTGELF
NA	TRBJ1-4	TRBV6-1	ASSETPGTGNEKLF
once	TRBJ2-7	TRBV5-1	ASSLTGQPFEQY
NA	TRBJ1-1	TRBV12-3/TRBV12-4	ASSLVMPGEAF
NA	TRBJ1-1	TRBV14	ASSQDTLRIEAF
NA	TRBJ1-4	TRBV28	ASSLGPEKLF
NA	TRBJ2-7	TRBV6-6	ASSLQGNEQY
NA	TRBJ2-1	TRBV21-1	ASSKEVGSFGDEQF
NA	TRBJ1-6	TRBV4-2	ASSQVTASPLH